This T cell receptor (beta chain) comes out of a study of T cells in Graves' hyperthyroidism and ophthalmopathy. At the level of the study: The blood sample was taken at first diagnosis, before treatment began.

This CDR3 has 14 residues. From germline, CDR1 is SNHLY and CDR2 FYNNEI. V shed 6 bases and J shed 4 bases, with 12 bases lying between them. Lactation, pregnancy, other autoimmune disease or uncontrolled infection led to exclusion of patients. Amplified TCR beta CDR3 regions derived from RNA transcripts. Using the HTBI primer set, a first-round RT-PCR was run on the TCR CDR3. From the multiplex PCR reads, TCRdb called clonotypes with MiXCR, one entry per CDR3 protein. Here the sample spans roughly 720,000 distinct CDR3 sequences, 17% being singletons. This TCR was recovered from a man in his fifties with Graves' hyperthyroidism. V and J are TRBV2 and TRBJ1-4, with D unresolved. The sequencing input was blood. CDR3 sequence (DNA): TGTGCCAGCAGGGTACAGCTCCTTAATGAAAAACTGTTTTTT. Translation gives CASRVQLLNEKLFF.